The clone carrying this T cell receptor beta chain was counted only a few times. Its antigen is currently unknown. These data come from a study of OX40 agonist ivuxolimab in advanced cancers. Looking at the study overall: Over 30% of patients had received prior checkpoint inhibitor therapy. Three patients showed partial responses: one hepatocellular carcinoma and two cutaneous melanoma cases. Whole-study results and caveats: Blood T cells, both CD4+ and CD8+, expanded clonally by week 6 at 0.1 to 3.0 mg/kg.

It was autoimmune disease history or systemic immunosuppression that excluded patients. This table comes from immunoSEQ multiplex PCR, and its TCRdb copy is limited to in-frame clones, with some not included. This sample has roughly 80,000 clones, with 84% found just once. The specimen comprised CD4+ or CD8+ T cells sorted from blood, sampled in a trial of the OX40 agonist ivuxolimab. The TCR originated in an adult with an advanced solid tumor such as melanoma, head and neck, liver or kidney cancer.

CDR3 sequence (DNA): TGTGCCAGCAGCTACCACTTGACCCTACAGAAAGGAGATACGCAGTATTTT. Its protein product is CASSYHLTLQKGDTQYF. The chain combines TRBV7-2 with TRBJ2-3; D remains unclear. Germline V gene lookup returns CDR1 SGHTA and CDR2 FQGNSA. The CDR3 is 17 residues long. The V end was cut by 4 bases, the J end by 5 bases, with 22 bases between.